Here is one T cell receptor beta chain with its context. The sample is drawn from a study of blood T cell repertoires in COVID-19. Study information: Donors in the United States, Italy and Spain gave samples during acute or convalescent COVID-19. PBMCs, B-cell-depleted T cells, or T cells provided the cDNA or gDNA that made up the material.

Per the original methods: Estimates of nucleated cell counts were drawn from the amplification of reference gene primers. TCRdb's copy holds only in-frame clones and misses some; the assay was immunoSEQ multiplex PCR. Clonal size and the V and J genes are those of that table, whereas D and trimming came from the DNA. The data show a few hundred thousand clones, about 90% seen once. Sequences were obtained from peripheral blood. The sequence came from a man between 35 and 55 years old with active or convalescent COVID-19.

The DNA of the CDR3 is TGTGCCAGCAGCTTAGGACAGGGGGGCTATGGCTACACCTTC. Its translation: CASSLGQGGYGYTF. The V call is TRBV7-9, the J call TRBJ1-2; TRBD1 matches 9 bases. The length of the CDR3 is 14 residues. The J segment lost 4 bases and the V segment lost 1 base, leaving 1 base of the junction unmatched. Germline values: CDR1 SEHNR, CDR2 FQNEAQ (reference sequence). Looking up the rest from reference TRBV7-9 and TRBJ1-2 gives the full variable domain: DTGVSQNPRHKITKRGQNVTFRCDPISEHNRLYWYRQTLGQGPEFLTYFQNEAQLEKSRLLSDRFSAERPKGSFSTLEIQRTEQGDSAMYLCASSLGQGGYGYTFGSGTRLTVV.